Shown below are 24 T cell receptor beta chains from a single sample sequenced in a study of metastatic and nonmetastatic thyroid tumors. No patient had received any treatment before thyroid surgery. TCRdb re-clonotyped the PCR reads via MiXCR. The data hold thousands of clones, with 22% observed a single time. The source material was tumor tissue. The receptors were sampled from a male donor with papillary thyroid cancer or a benign thyroid nodule (not recorded which). Some clones in this sample may be carry-over from other donors' samples.

In its sample, this clone ranks as medium-sized. The J gene is TRBJ2-3, the V gene TRBV7-2; perhaps TRBD1 as D (6 bases). V was pared by 1 base and J by 1 base, with 9 bases between. The CDR3 consists of 15 residues. In germline, CDR1 is SGHTA, CDR2 FQGNSA. The CDR3 sequence is CASSLGTVRTDTQYF. The CDR3 DNA reads TGTGCCAGCAGCTTAGGGACAGTCCGCACAGATACGCAGTATTTT.

Judged by abundance, this clone is medium-sized. The chain uses TRBV5-4 and TRBJ1-1; D unclear. Germline CDR1 and CDR2: SGHNT and YYREEE (reference sequence). This CDR3 has 15 amino acids. V was pared by 0 bases and J by 1 base, with 10 bases between. CDR3 protein: CASSLEMWGNTEAFF. CDR3 DNA sequence: TGTGCCAGCAGCTTGGAAATGTGGGGGAACACTGAAGCTTTCTTT.

The sample holds many counts of this clone. V usage is TRBV5-6 and J usage is TRBJ2-5, with TRBD2 identical over 13 bases. The CDR3 is made up of 16 amino acids. The germline CDR1 and CDR2 sequences are SGHDT and YYEEEE. V was clipped by 4 bases and J by 4 bases; unmatched bases: 7. The CDR3 here is CASSRRLAGGRETQYF. The CDR3 nucleotides are TGTGCCAGCAGCCGCCGACTAGCGGGAGGTCGAGAGACCCAGTACTTC.

Only a few counts were recorded for this clone. V gene TRBV28 combines with J gene TRBJ2-5; 8 bases fit TRBD1. J lost 7 bases, V lost 6 bases, and 7 bases had no gene match. CDR1 and CDR2 from the germline V gene are MDHEN and SYDVKM. The CDR3 extends over 13 amino acids. Here the CDR3 reads CASSNTGGMTQYF. The CDR3 nucleotides are TGTGCCAGCAGCAATACAGGGGGGATGACCCAGTACTTC.

This clone was seen only a few times. J is TRBJ2-2 and V is TRBV11-3, with D unresolved. The CDR3 is made up of 13 amino acids. Germline V gene data show CDR1 as SGHNT and CDR2 as YENEEA. V was cut by 2 bases and J by 6 bases, with 7 bases left in between. The CDR3, as DNA: TGTGCCAGCAGCTTAAATCTGGCCGGGGAGCTGTTTTTT. Protein sequence: CASSLNLAGELFF.

This clone was recorded at least ten times. This chain links TRBV7-3 with TRBJ2-3; 8 nucleotides match TRBD2. This CDR3 spans 14 amino acids. Germline V gives CDR1 SGHTA, CDR2 FQGTGA. J gave up 6 bases and V 5 bases, and 7 bases lay outside the gene matches. The CDR3: CASSPRGGTDTQYF. CDR3 coding DNA: TGTGCCAGCAGCCCCCGGGGGGGAACCGATACGCAGTATTTT.

This clone was seen a few times. The chain links TRBV11-3 to TRBJ2-2; 9 nucleotides agree with TRBD2. Germline trimming cut 0 bases from V and 7 bases from J; bases unmatched to any gene: 9. The CDR3 is 17 amino acids. Looked up from germline, CDR1 is SGHNT and CDR2 is YENEEA. CDR3 loop: CASSLDIAGVLGGELFF. In nucleotides, the CDR3 is TGTGCCAGCAGCTTAGATATAGCGGGAGTGTTGGGCGGGGAGCTGTTTTTT.

This clone is medium-sized by share. The gene calls are TRBV6-1 and TRBJ1-4; D is perhaps TRBD1 (5 bases). Germline CDR1 is MNHNS and CDR2 is SASEGT. V lost 4 bases and J lost 5, with 14 bases in between. The CDR3 extends over 15 amino acids. The CDR3 bases are TGTGCCAGCAGTGCCGGTGGGGGGAGGAATGAAAAACTGTTTTTT. Its protein is CASSAGGGRNEKLFF.

V usage is TRBV18 and J usage is TRBJ2-3, with D possibly being TRBD1 (5 bases). CDR3 length: 17 amino acids. The germline V gene encodes CDR1 KGHSH and CDR2 LQKENI. Trimming took off 2 bases at V and 0 bases at J, with 15 bases between the two ends. CDR3: CASSPDEGVSSTDTQYF. CDR3 sequence (DNA): TGTGCCAGCTCACCAGACGAAGGGGTTTCAAGCACAGATACGCAGTATTTT.

This clone was counted a few times. The chain recombines TRBV5-1 with TRBJ2-1, with 13 bases aligning to TRBD2. The CDR3 has 15 amino acids. With V trimmed by 3 bases and J by 4 bases, 1 base remained unmatched. Looked up from germline, CDR1 is SGHRS and CDR2 is YFSETQ. The CDR3 DNA sequence: TGCGCCAGCAGCTCGGGACTAGCGGGGTACAATGAGCAGTTCTTC. Its translation is CASSSGLAGYNEQFF.

The chain links TRBV27 to TRBJ2-1, with a tentative D call TRBD1 (5 bases). V lost 0 bases to trimming and J lost 10 bases, with 16 bases between them. Germline V CDR1 and CDR2: MNHEY, SMNVEV (reference sequence). CDR3 length: 15 residues. DNA for the CDR3: TGTGCCAGCAGTTTATCGGGGCCTGGTTTTTCAGAGCAGTTCTTC. Translation gives CASSLSGPGFSEQFF.

By frequency in the sample, this clone is medium-sized. This chain links TRBV15 with TRBJ1-3; 10 bases are shared with TRBD1. Germline assignment: CDR1 LNHNV and CDR2 YYDKDF (reference sequence). Germline trimming cut 1 base from V and 0 bases from J; bases unmatched to any gene: 9. CDR3 length: 19 residues. CDR3 sequence reads: CATSRGYPGQGSSGNTIYF. The CDR3 nucleotides read TGTGCCACCAGCAGAGGTTATCCGGGACAGGGGAGCTCTGGAAACACCATATATTTT.

This clone was detected ten times or more. This specimen includes other DNA sequences encoding the same CDR3. The chain has TRBV5-6 and TRBJ2-1; TRBD2 aligns across 7 bases. The ends lost 1 base at V and 6 bases at J; junction bases unmatched: 4. CDR3 size: 14 residues. Germline CDR1 and CDR2: SGHDT and YYEEEE. CDR3 protein: CASSLWGGFNEQFF. The CDR3 DNA is TGTGCCAGCAGCTTGTGGGGAGGGTTCAATGAGCAGTTCTTC.

The chain combines TRBV6-1 with TRBJ2-5; D unresolved. The CDR3 contains 15 residues. Germline V gene sequence: CDR1 MNHNS, CDR2 SASEGT. V was shortened by 4 bases and J by 1 base, with 13 bases between the two germline ends. The DNA for the CDR3 is TGTGCCAGCAGTGCCCTAATGGCCTCCCAAGAGACCCAGTACTTC. Protein product: CASSALMASQETQYF.

This chain uses TRBV11-2 with TRBJ1-1; D call uncertain. V lost 5 bases and J 4 bases, leaving 14 bases between the germline ends. The CDR3 covers 14 residues. Germline V lookup: CDR1 SGHAT, CDR2 FQNNGV. The CDR3 sequence: CASSPPPSSTEAFF. CDR3 nucleotide sequence: TGTGCCAGCAGCCCCCCCCCTTCTTCCACTGAAGCTTTCTTT.

The J gene is TRBJ2-7, the V gene TRBV7-3; weak D call: TRBD2 (5 bases). Trimming removed 7 bases at V and 5 bases at J, with 12 bases between. CDR3 length: 12 amino acids. Germline CDR1 is SGHTA and CDR2 is FQGTGA. CDR3 sequence (DNA): TGTGCCAGCAACTCGAAGAGGGACGAGCAGTACTTC. Amino acid sequence: CASNSKRDEQYF.

This clone was seen a handful of times. The CDR3 DNA reads as TGTGCCAGTAGTTGGGGCAGCTCTGGGGCCAACGTCCTGACTTTC. This translates into CASSWGSSGANVLTF. The chain carries TRBV19 and TRBJ2-6; D is perhaps TRBD1 (5 bases). CDR3 size: 15 residues. V lost 5 bases, J lost 0 bases, and 8 bases lay in between. Germline assignment: CDR1 LNHDA and CDR2 SQIVND (reference sequence).

The rearrangement links TRBV15 to TRBJ1-3; D remains unclear. Germline V CDR1 and CDR2: LNHNV, YYDKDF (reference sequence). V gave up 2 bases and J gave up 2 bases, with 10 bases separating them. The CDR3 runs 15 residues. The CDR3 coding sequence is TGTGCCACCAGCAGAAACCCGGTGGCTGGAAACACCATATATTTT. Translating gives CATSRNPVAGNTIYF.

This clone is medium-sized within its sample. V usage is TRBV25-1 and J usage is TRBJ1-1; D perhaps matches TRBD1 (6 bases). The CDR3 sequence is 12 residues long. Germline CDR1 reads MGHDK; CDR2 reads SYGVNS. Trimming removed 3 bases at V and 7 bases at J, with 9 bases between. CDR3 coding DNA: TGTGCCAGCAGTGACAAGGGGGGTGAAGCTTTCTTT. Translated, it gives CASSDKGGEAFF. Looking up the rest from reference TRBV25-1 and TRBJ1-1 gives the full variable domain: EADIYQTPRYLVIGTGKKITLECSQTMGHDKMYWYQQDPGMELHLIHYSYGVNSTEKGDLSSESTVSRIRTEHFPLTLESARPSHTSQYLCASSDKGGEAFFGQGTRLTVV.

The rearrangement uses TRBV5-1 and TRBJ1-1; TRBD1 aligns across 7 bases. The CDR3 has 16 residues. Germline values: CDR1 SGHRS, CDR2 YFSETQ. Trimming at V came to 4 bases and at J to 4 bases, leaving 13 bases not matched to a gene. DNA of the CDR3: TGCGCCAGCAGCGGAATACAGGGGCCCCTAGGCACTGAAGCTTTCTTT. This sequence encodes CASSGIQGPLGTEAFF.

This clone is categorized as large. J is TRBJ2-7 and V is TRBV28; tentatively, D is TRBD2 (5 bases). The CDR3 is 15 residues long. Germline lookup yields CDR1 MDHEN and CDR2 SYDVKM. V lost 4 bases and J 2 bases, leaving 15 bases between the germline ends. For the CDR3, the DNA is TGTGCCAGCAGTTCCCCCGGGAAAGCCACCTACGAGCAGTACTTC. Translating it yields CASSSPGKATYEQYF.

The chain employs TRBV6-5 and TRBJ1-1; maybe TRBD1 (5 bases). CDR1 MNHEY and CDR2 SVGAGI come from the germline V gene. The CDR3 covers 13 residues. The CDR3 loop is CAANVGGRAEAFF. In DNA, the CDR3 is TGTGCTGCCAATGTGGGGGGACGTGCTGAAGCTTTCTTT.

The CDR3, as DNA: TGTGCCAGCAGCTTTGGTTACACCGGGGAGCTGTTTTTT. Protein product: CASSFGYTGELFF. The rearrangement joins TRBV11-1 to TRBJ2-2; no firm D call. The CDR3 extends over 13 amino acids. V lost 3 bases, J lost 3 bases, and 5 bases lay in between. Germline V CDR1 and CDR2: SGHAT, FQDESV (reference sequence).

The chain is built from TRBV9 and TRBJ1-2; perhaps TRBD1 as D (6 bases). Germline V gives CDR1 SGDLS, CDR2 YYNGEE. The V end was cut by 4 bases, the J end by 6 bases, with 16 bases between. CDR3 length: 14 amino acids. The CDR3 here is CASSPRYRDHGYTF. The CDR3 region has the DNA TGTGCCAGCAGCCCCAGATACAGGGATCATGGCTACACCTTC.